Below, one TCR beta chain is given with its context. No antigen is known for it. The data derive from a study of beta chain features in type 1 diabetes. Overall study context: Taken together, all samples contributed 107,917,701 examined sorted cells.

Study-wide results and caveats: TCRB CDR3 length was moderately but significantly reduced in all four CD4+ subsets of Type 1 diabetes patients.

The V segment lost 0 bases and the J segment 4 bases; nucleotides outside the gene matches: 10. There are 18 residues in the CDR3. The germline V gene has CDR1 LGHNA and CDR2 YSLEER. The investigators reverse transcribed all of the isolated RNA, so they sequenced expressed TCRB transcripts. Libraries were prepared by immunoSEQ multiplex PCR; TCRdb keeps only in-frame clonotypes and omits some of them. The sample yields roughly 150,000 clones, around 63% seen once. The sequence came from a man aged 25-45 years with type 1 diabetes. V gene TRBV4-3 combines with J gene TRBJ2-5; TRBD1 agrees at 11 bases. The sample was naive CD4+ T cells from blood. This CDR3 is CASSQDRTGGGGRETQYF. The CDR3 bases are TGCGCCAGCAGCCAAGATCGGACAGGGGGCGGTGGGAGAGAGACCCAGTACTTC.